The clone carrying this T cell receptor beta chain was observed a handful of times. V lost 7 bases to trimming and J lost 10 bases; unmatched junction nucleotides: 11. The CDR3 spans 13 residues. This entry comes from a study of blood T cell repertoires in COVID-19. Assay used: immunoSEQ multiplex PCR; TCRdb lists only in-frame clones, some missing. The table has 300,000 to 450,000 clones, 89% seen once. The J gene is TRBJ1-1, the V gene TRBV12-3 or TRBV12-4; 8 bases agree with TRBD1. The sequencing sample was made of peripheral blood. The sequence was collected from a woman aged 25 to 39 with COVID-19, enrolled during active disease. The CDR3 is CASTLAQGAGAFF. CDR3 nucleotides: TGTGCCAGCACCTTGGCCCAGGGGGCAGGAGCTTTCTTT.